This note documents a single TCR beta chain sequence. Ahead of thyroid surgery, no patient had received treatment of any kind. The CDR3 is made up of 14 amino acids. V lost 6 bases and J 4 bases, leaving 13 bases between the germline ends. The record originates from a study of metastatic and nonmetastatic thyroid tumors. MiXCR re-clonotyped the PCR reads for TCRdb. This table has over 15,000 clones, 3.5% to 4.5% appearing once. The specimen sequenced was tumor tissue. This chain uses TRBV12-3 or TRBV12-4 with TRBJ1-3; D uncertain. This TCR was recovered from a female donor with papillary thyroid cancer or a benign thyroid nodule (not recorded which). Some clones in this sample may be carry-over from other donors' samples. Here the CDR3 reads CASSPLGWGNTIYF. CDR3 in DNA: TGTGCCAGCAGCCCACTCGGTTGGGGAAACACCATATATTTT.